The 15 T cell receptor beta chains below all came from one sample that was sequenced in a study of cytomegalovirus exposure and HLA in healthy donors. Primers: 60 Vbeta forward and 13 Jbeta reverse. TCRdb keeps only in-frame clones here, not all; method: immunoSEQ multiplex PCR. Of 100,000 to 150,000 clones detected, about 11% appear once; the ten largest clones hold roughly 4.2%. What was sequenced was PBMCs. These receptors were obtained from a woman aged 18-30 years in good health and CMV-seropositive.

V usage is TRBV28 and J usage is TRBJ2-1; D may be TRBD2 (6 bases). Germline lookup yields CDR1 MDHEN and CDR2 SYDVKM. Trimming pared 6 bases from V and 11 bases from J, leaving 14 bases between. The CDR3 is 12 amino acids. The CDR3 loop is CASSPSRGQQFF. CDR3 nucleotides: TGTGCCAGCAGCCCTTCGCGGGGCCAGCAGTTCTTC.

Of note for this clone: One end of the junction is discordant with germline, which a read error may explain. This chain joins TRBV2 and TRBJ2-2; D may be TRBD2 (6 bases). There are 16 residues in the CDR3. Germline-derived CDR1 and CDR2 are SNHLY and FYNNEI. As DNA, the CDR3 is TGTGCCAGCAGTGATGTAGGGGCTACGAACACCGGGGGGCTGTTTTTT. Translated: CASSDVGATNTGGLFF.

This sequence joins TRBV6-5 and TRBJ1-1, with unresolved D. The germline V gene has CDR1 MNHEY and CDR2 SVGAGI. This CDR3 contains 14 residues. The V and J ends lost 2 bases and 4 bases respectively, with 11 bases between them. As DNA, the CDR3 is TGTGCCAGCAGTTACGTCCCGGGAGGCACTGAAGCTTTCTTT. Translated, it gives CASSYVPGGTEAFF.

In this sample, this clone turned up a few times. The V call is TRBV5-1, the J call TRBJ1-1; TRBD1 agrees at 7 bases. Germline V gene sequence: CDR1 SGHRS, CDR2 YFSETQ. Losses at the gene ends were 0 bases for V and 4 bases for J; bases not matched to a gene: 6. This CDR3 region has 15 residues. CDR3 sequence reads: CASSLGMEGATEAFF. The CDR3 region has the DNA TGCGCCAGCAGCTTGGGCATGGAGGGGGCCACTGAAGCTTTCTTT.

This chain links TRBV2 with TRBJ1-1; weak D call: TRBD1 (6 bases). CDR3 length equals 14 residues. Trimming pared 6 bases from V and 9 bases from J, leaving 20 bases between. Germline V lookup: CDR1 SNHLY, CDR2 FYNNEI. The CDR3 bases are TGTGCCAGCAGCCTAGATCAACAGGGAGGGAAAGCTTTCTTT. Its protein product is CASSLDQQGGKAFF.

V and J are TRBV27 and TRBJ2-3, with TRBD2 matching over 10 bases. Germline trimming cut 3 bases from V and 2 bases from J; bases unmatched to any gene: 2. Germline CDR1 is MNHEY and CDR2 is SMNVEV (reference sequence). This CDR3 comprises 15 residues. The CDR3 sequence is CASSFGLADTDTQYF. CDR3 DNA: TGTGCCAGCAGTTTCGGACTAGCGGACACAGATACGCAGTATTTT.

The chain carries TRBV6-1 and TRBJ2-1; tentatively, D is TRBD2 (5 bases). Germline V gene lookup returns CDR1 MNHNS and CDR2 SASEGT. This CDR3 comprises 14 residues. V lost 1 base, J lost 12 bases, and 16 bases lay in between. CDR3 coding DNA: TGTGCCAGCAGTGAAGGGCGGGCCTCTCCCCCGCAGTTCTTC. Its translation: CASSEGRASPPQFF.

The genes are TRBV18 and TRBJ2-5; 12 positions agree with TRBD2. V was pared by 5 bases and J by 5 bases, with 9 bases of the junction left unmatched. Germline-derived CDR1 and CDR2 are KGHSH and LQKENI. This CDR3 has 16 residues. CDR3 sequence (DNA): TGTGCCAGCTCAGGACTAGCGGGAAATCGAGGGGAGACCCAGTACTTC. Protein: CASSGLAGNRGETQYF.

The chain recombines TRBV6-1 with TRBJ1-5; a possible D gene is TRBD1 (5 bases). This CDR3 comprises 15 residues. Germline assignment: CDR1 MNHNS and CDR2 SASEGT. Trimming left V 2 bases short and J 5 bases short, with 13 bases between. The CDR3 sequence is CASSENGANYQPQHF. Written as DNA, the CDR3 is TGTGCCAGCAGTGAAAATGGGGCAAACTATCAGCCCCAGCATTTT.

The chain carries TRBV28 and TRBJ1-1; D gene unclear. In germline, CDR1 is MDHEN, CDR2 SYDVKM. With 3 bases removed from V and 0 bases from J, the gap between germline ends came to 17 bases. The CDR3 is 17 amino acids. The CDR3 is CASSFSSVRLMNTEAFF. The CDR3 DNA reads TGTGCCAGCAGTTTCTCATCGGTCAGACTTATGAACACTGAAGCTTTCTTT.

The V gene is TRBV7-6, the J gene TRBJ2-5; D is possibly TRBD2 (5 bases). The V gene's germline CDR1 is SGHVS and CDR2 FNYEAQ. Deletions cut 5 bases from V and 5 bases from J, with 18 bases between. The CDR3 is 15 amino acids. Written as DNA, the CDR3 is TGTGCCAGCAGCCCACTCACAGAGCGCGGGGAGACCCAGTACTTC. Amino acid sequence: CASSPLTERGETQYF.

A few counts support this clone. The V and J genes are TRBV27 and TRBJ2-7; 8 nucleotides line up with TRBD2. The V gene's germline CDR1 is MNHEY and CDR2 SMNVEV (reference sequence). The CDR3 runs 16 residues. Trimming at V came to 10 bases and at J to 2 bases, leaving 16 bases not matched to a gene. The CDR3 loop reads CATARRAGEGTYEQYF. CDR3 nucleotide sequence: TGTGCCACCGCGAGGAGAGCGGGAGAGGGGACCTACGAGCAGTACTTC.

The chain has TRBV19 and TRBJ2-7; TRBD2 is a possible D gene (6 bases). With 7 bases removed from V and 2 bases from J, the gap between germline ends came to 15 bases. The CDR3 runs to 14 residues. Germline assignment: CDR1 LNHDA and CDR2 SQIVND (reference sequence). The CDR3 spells CASTSPGEPYEQYF. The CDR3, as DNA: TGTGCCAGTACCTCCCCGGGGGAGCCCTACGAGCAGTACTTC.

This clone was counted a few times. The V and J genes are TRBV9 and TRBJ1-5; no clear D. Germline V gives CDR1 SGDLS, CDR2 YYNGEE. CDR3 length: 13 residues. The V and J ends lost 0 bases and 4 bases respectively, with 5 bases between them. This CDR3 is CASSVGSNQPQHF. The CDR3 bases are TGTGCCAGCAGCGTAGGCAGTAATCAGCCCCAGCATTTT.

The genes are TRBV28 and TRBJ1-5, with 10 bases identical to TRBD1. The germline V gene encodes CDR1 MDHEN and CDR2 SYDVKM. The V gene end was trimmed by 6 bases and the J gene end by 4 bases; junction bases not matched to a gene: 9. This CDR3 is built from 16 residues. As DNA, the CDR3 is TGTGCCAGCAGCGCCAACCGGGACAGGGGAAATCAGCCCCAGCATTTT. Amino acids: CASSANRDRGNQPQHF.